This T cell receptor (beta chain) was sequenced in a study of regulatory T cells in long-lasting Graves disease. With iRepertoire HTBI primers and Arm-PCR of CDR3 regions, TCR beta libraries were built. TCRdb called the multiplex PCR reads again in MiXCR, with one record for every CDR3 protein. Here the sample spans about 400,000 distinct CDR3 sequences, about a sixth being singletons. Time point noted: newly diagnosed GD, antithyroid drugs for less than 3 months. With RNA extracted from PBMCs as input, the TCR library was made. This same sample was also taken into another study, of T cells in Graves' hyperthyroidism and ophthalmopathy. According to that study: Stable hyperthyroidism was separated from ophthalmopathy by a model based on 13 V-J features.

The TCR sequence derives from a woman under 30 with Graves disease. Material: peripheral blood mononuclear cells (PBMCs), obtained at new diagnosis, from a patient treated with antithyroid drugs.

CDR3 coding DNA: TGTGCCAGTACCCCACAGGGGTGGGGAGATGAGCAGTTCTTC. It encodes CASTPQGWGDEQFF. The chain carries TRBV19 and TRBJ2-1, with TRBD1 matching over 7 bases. Germline V lookup: CDR1 LNHDA, CDR2 SQIVND (reference sequence). After removal of 7 bases from V and 8 bases from J, the junction contained 11 bases not matched to a gene. This CDR3 region has 14 residues. Full variable domain (missing parts from reference TRBV19 and TRBJ2-1): DGGITQSPKYLFRKEGQNVTLSCEQNLNHDAMYWYRQDPGQGLRLIYYSQIVNDFQKGDIAEGYSVSREKKESFPLTVTSAQKNPTAFYLCASTPQGWGDEQFFGPGTRLTVL.